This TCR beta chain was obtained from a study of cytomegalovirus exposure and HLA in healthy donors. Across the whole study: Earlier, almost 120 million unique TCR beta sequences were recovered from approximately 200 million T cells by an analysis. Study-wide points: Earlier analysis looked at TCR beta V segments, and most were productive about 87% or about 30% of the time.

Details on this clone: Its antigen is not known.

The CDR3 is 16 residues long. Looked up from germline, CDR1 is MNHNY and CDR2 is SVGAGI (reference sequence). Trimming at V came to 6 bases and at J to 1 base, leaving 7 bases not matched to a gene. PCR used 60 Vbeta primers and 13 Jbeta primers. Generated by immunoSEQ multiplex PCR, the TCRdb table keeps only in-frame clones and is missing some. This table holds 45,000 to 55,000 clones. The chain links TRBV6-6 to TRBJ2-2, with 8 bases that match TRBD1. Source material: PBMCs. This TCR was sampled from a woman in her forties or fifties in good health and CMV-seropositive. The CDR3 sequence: CASSQPGGGNTGELFF. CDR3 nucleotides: TGTGCCAGCAGCCAACCAGGGGGCGGGAACACCGGGGAGCTGTTTTTT.